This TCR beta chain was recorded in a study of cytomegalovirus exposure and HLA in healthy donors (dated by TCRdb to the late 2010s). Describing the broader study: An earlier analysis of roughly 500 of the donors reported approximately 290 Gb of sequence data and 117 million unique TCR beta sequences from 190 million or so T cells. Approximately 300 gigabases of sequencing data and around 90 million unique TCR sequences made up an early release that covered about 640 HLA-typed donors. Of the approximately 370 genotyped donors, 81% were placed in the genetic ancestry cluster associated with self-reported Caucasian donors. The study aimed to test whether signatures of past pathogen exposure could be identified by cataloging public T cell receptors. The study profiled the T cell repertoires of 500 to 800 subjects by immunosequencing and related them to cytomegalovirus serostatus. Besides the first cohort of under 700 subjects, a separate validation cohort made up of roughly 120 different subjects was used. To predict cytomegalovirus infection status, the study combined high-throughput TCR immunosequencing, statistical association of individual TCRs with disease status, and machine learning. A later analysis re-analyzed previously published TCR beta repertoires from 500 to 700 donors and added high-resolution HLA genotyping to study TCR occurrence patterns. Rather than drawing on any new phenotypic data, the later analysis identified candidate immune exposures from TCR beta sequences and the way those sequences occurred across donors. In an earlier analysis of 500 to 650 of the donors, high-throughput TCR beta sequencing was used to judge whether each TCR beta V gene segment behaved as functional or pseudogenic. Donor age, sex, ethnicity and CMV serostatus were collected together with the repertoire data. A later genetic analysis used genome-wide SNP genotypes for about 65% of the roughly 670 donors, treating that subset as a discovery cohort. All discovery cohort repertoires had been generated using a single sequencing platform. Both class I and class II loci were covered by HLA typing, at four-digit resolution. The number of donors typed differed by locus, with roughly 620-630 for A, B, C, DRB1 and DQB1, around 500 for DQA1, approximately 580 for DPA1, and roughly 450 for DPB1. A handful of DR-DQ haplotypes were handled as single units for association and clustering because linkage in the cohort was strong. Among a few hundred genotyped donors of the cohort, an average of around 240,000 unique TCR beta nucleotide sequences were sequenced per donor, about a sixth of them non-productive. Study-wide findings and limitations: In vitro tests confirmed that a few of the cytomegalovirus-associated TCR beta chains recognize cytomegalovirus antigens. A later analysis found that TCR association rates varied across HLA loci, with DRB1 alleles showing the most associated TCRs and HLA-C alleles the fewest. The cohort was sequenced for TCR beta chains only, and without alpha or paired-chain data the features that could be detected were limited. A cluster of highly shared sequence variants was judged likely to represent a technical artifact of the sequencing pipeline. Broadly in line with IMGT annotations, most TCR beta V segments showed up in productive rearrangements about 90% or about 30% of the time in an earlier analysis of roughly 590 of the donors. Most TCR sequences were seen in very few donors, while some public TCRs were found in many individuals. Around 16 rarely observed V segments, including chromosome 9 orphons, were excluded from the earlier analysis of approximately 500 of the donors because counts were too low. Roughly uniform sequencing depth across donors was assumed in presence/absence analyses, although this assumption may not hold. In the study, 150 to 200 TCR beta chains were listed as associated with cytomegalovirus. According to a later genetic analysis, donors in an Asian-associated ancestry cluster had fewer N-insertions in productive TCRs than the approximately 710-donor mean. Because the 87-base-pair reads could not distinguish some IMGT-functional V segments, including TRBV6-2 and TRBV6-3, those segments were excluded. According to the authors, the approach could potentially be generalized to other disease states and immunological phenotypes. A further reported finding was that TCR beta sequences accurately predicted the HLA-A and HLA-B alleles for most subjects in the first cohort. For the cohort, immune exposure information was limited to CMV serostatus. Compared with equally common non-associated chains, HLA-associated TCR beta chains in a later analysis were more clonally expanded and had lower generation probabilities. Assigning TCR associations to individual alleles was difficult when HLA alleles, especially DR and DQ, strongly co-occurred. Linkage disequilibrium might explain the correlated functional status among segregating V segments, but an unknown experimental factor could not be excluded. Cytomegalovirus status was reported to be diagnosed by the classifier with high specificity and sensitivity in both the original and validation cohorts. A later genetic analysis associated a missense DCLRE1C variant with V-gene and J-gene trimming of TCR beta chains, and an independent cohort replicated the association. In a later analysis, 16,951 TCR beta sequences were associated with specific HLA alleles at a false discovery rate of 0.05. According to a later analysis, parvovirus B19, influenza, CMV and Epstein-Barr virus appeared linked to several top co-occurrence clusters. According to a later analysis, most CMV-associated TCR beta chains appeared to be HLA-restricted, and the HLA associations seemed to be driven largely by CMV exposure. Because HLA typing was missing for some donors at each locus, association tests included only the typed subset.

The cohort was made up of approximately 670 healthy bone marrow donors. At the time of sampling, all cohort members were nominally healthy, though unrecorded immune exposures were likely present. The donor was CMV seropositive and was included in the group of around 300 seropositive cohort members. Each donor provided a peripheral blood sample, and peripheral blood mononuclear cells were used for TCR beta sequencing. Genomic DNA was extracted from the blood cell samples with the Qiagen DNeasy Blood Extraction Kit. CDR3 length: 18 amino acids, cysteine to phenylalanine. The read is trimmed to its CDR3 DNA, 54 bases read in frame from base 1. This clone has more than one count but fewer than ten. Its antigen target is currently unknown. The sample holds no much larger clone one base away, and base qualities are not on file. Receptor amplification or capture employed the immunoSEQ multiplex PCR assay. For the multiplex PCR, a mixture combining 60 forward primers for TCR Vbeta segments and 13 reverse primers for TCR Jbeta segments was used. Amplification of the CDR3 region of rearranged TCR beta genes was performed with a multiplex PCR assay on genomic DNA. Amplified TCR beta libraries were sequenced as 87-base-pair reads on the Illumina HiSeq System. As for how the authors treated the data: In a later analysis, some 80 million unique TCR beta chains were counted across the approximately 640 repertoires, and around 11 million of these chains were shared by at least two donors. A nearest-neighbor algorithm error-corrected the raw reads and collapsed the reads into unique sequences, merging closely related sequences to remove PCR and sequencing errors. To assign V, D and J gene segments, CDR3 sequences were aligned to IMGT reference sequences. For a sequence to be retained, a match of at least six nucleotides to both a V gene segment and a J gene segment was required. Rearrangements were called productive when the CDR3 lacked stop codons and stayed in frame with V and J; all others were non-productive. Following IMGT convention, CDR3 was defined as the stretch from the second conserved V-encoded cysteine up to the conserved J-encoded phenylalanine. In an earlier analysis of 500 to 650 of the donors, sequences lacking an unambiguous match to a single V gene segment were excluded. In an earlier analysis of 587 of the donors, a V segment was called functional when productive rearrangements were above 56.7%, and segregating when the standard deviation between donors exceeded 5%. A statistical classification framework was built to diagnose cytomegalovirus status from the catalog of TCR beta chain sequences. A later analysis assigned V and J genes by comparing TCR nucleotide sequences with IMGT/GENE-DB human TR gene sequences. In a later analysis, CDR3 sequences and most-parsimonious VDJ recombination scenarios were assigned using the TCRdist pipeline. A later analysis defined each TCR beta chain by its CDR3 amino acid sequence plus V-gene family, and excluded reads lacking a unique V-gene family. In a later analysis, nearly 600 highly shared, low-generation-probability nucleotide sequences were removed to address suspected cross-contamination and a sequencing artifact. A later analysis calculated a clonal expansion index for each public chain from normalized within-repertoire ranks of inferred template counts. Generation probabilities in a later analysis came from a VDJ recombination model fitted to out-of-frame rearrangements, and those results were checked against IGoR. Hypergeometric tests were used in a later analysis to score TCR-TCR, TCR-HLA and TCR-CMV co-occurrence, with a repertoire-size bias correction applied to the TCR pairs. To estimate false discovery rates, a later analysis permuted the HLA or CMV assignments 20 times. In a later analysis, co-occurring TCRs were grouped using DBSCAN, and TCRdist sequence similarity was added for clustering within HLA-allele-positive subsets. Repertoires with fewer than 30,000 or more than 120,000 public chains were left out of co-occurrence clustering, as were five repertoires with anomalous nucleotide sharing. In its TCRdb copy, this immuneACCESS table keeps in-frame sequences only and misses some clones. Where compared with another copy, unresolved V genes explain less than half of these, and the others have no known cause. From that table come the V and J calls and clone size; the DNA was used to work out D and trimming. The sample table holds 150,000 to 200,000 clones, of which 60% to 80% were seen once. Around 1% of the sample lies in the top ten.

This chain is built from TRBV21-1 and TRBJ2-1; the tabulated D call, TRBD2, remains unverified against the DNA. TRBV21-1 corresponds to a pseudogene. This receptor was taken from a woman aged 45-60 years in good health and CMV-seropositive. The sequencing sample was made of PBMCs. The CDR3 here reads CASSKREPGLAGVNEQFF. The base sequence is TGTGCCAGCAGCAAAAGGGAACCGGGACTAGCGGGAGTGAATGAGCAGTTCTTC.